Listed below are T cell receptor beta chains from one sample, sequenced in a study of identical twins. Using its own MiXCR run on the 5' RACE reads, TCRdb lists one record per CDR3 protein. The top ten clones hold around 1.5% of a sample with about 890,000 distinct CDR3 sequences, 9% to 15% of them seen once. The sample was also linked to a second study, of yellow fever vaccine responses in identical twins.

The sequencing sample was made of PBMCs. These receptors were collected from a woman aged 18-30 years in good health. CDR3s include the opening cysteine and the closing phenylalanine or tryptophan. A D gene is named only where the DNA matches it firmly. Size values are once, few and many counts, or a class for expanded clones, and some rows have none.

abundance,v_gene,d_gene,j_gene,CDR3aa,CDR3nt
few,TRBV5-1,TRBD1,TRBJ1-5,CASSLTTGDNQPQHF,TGCGCCAGCAGCTTGACAACAGGGGACAATCAGCCCCAGCATTTT
-,TRBV7-2,-,TRBJ1-1,CASSFDVDTEAFF,TGTGCCAGCAGCTTCGACGTGGACACTGAAGCTTTCTTT
-,TRBV27,TRBD1,TRBJ1-1,CASKRLGQGADTEAFF,TGTGCCAGCAAGCGACTAGGACAGGGGGCTGATACTGAAGCTTTCTTT
few,TRBV2,-,TRBJ2-3,CASRKDPPTDTQYF,TGTGCCAGCAGGAAGGACCCCCCCACAGATACGCAGTATTTT
few,TRBV12-3/TRBV12-4,-,TRBJ2-1,CASRTAPPQFF,TGTGCCAGCAGGACAGCTCCCCCGCAGTTCTTC
-,TRBV7-2,-,TRBJ2-3,CASSFSGYDTQYF,TGTGCCAGCAGCTTTTCTGGGTATGATACGCAGTATTTT
-,TRBV10-3,TRBD1,TRBJ1-5,CAISEPGQGRASQHF,TGTGCCATCAGTGAGCCCGGACAGGGTCGGGCATCCCAGCATTTT
few,TRBV6-2/TRBV6-3,-,TRBJ2-5,CASSYYWDAGTGAQVETQYF,TGTGCCAGCAGTTACTACTGGGACGCCGGGACCGGGGCACAAGTGGAGACCCAGTACTTC
few,TRBV20-1,-,TRBJ2-5,CSAPTMAGEETQYF,TGCAGTGCCCCAACTATGGCAGGGGAAGAGACCCAGTACTTC
few,TRBV9,-,TRBJ1-5,CASSPGMPNQPQHF,TGTGCCAGCTCCCCGGGTATGCCGAATCAGCCCCAGCATTTT
few,TRBV15,-,TRBJ2-1,CATSRDRSVGEQFF,TGTGCCACCAGCAGAGATCGTAGCGTGGGTGAGCAGTTCTTC
few,TRBV3-1,-,TRBJ1-5,CASSQDRAGGQPQHF,TGTGCCAGCAGCCAAGATCGGGCAGGCGGGCAGCCCCAGCATTTT
-,TRBV20-1,-,TRBJ2-5,CSARVPAGQTSRETQYF,TGCAGTGCTAGAGTCCCGGCGGGGCAAACTTCGCGGGAGACCCAGTACTTC